The 27 T cell receptor beta chains in this list originate from one sample, sequenced in a study of blood T cell repertoires in COVID-19. TCRdb keeps only in-frame clones here, not all; method: immunoSEQ multiplex PCR. The sample yields about 59,000 clones, 70% to 75% seen once. Input material: peripheral blood. These receptors were taken from a woman in her 70s with acute or convalescent COVID-19.

V and J are TRBV19 and TRBJ1-1; TRBD1 agrees at 9 bases. The germline V gene has CDR1 LNHDA and CDR2 SQIVND (reference sequence). The CDR3 extends over 15 amino acids. The ends lost 4 bases at V and 4 bases at J; junction bases unmatched: 7. The CDR3 coding sequence is TGTGCCAGTAGTAGCGCCGGACAGGGGAGCACTGAAGCTTTCTTT. Translated: CASSSAGQGSTEAFF.

The genes are TRBV19 and TRBJ2-3, with TRBD2 as a possible D gene (5 bases). V was pared by 7 bases and J by 5 bases, with 19 bases between. The CDR3 extends over 15 amino acids. Germline CDR1 LNHDA, CDR2 SQIVND (reference sequence). CDR3 bases: TGTGCCAGTAACTTTAGGAGGATTGATGGAGATACGCAGTATTTT. Its translation is CASNFRRIDGDTQYF.

The CDR3 DNA sequence: TGTGCCAGCAGCGTTGGACTAGCGGGGGCCTCTAACATTCAGTACTTC. Residues: CASSVGLAGASNIQYF. The gene calls are TRBV9 and TRBJ2-4, with 13 bases lining up with TRBD2. CDR1 and CDR2 from the germline V gene are SGDLS and YYNGEE. Unmatched junction bases numbered 6, after V lost 2 bases and J lost 7 bases. The CDR3 consists of 16 residues.

The chain has TRBV28 and TRBJ1-2; 8 nucleotides line up with TRBD1. Germline V gene data show CDR1 as MDHEN and CDR2 as SYDVKM. This CDR3 has 13 residues. After removal of 7 bases from V and 8 bases from J, the junction contained 9 bases not matched to a gene. CDR3 residues: CASNTQGAGGYTF. In nucleotides, the CDR3 is TGTGCCAGCAACACGCAGGGGGCTGGGGGCTACACCTTC.

V and J are TRBV30 and TRBJ1-5, with TRBD1 matching over 10 bases. The germline V gene has CDR1 GTSNPN and CDR2 SVGIG (reference sequence). J gave up 6 bases and V 3 bases, and 5 bases lay outside the gene matches. The CDR3 spans 14 residues. This chain's CDR3 is CAWRGTGVGQPQHF. The CDR3 nucleotides are TGTGCCTGGAGGGGGACAGGGGTAGGTCAGCCCCAGCATTTT.

This clone has just a few counts. The J gene is TRBJ1-1, the V gene TRBV7-9, with a possible D match to TRBD1 (5 bases). The CDR3 contains 12 residues. Germline V gene data show CDR1 as SEHNR and CDR2 as FQNEAQ (reference sequence). V dropped 5 bases and J dropped 6 bases, with 10 bases sitting between them. CDR3 sequence: CASSPREAEAFF. The CDR3 nucleotides read TGTGCCAGCAGCCCCAGGGAGGCTGAAGCTTTCTTT.

DNA of the CDR3: TGTGCCAGCTCGCCTACTCGGGGAGTCTACGAGCAGTACTTC. Protein sequence: CASSPTRGVYEQYF. V is TRBV18 and J is TRBJ2-7; weak D call: TRBD2 (5 bases). Trimming stripped 6 bases from V and 3 bases from J, with 15 bases between. The CDR3 extends over 14 amino acids. Germline values: CDR1 KGHSH, CDR2 LQKENI.

There are a few counts of this clone. This chain uses TRBV7-9 with TRBJ1-2; 7 bases are shared with TRBD1. The germline V gene has CDR1 SEHNR and CDR2 FQNEAQ (reference sequence). This CDR3 comprises 16 residues. Trimming cost V 0 bases and J 1 base; bases outside gene matches: 5. The CDR3, as DNA: TGTGCCAGCAGCTTAGCCGGGACAGCTCATAACTATGGCTACACCTTC. It is translated as CASSLAGTAHNYGYTF.

This sequence joins TRBV5-1 and TRBJ2-7, with 9 nucleotides matching TRBD1. The germline V gene encodes CDR1 SGHRS and CDR2 YFSETQ. The CDR3 length is 17 residues. The ends lost 5 bases at V and 5 bases at J; junction bases unmatched: 17. CDR3 sequence reads: CASSSLLIGQGYDEQYF. CDR3 nucleotides: TGCGCCAGCAGTTCCCTCCTCATAGGACAGGGGTACGACGAGCAGTACTTC.

This clone was seen repeatedly, ten times or more. V gene TRBV25-1 combines with J gene TRBJ1-4, with D possibly being TRBD1 (6 bases). V lost 0 bases to trimming and J lost 5 bases, with 10 bases between them. The CDR3 totals 15 residues. The V gene's germline CDR1 is MGHDK and CDR2 SYGVNS. CDR3 sequence reads: CASSEYRGRNEKLFF. The CDR3 nucleotides are TGTGCCAGCAGTGAATACAGGGGACGGAATGAAAAACTGTTTTTT.

This clone was observed at least ten times. This chain joins TRBV29-1 and TRBJ2-3; 12 bases are shared with TRBD1. The V and J ends lost 6 bases and 5 bases, in that order; junction bases with no gene match: 6. The CDR3 has 14 amino acids. Germline assignment: CDR1 SQVTM and CDR2 ANQGSEA. The CDR3 is CSVRDRGQKDTQYF. DNA for the CDR3: TGCAGCGTGAGGGACAGGGGGCAAAAAGATACGCAGTATTTT.

The rearrangement uses TRBV5-5 and TRBJ2-1, with D possibly being TRBD2 (5 bases). This CDR3 has 14 amino acids. The V end was cut by 0 bases, the J end by 8 bases, with 12 bases between. Germline V gene data show CDR1 as SGHKS and CDR2 as YYEKEE (reference sequence). This chain's CDR3 is CASSLDLSVDEQFF. Here the CDR3 DNA reads TGTGCCAGCAGCTTGGACCTTAGCGTCGATGAGCAGTTCTTC.

The V and J genes are TRBV29-1 and TRBJ2-2; a possible D gene is TRBD1 (6 bases). There are 16 residues in the CDR3. Germline values: CDR1 SQVTM, CDR2 ANQGSEA. The V end was cut by 0 bases, the J end by 1 base, with 12 bases between. The CDR3 reads CSVEDTTGRNTGELFF. DNA of the CDR3: TGCAGCGTTGAAGATACTACAGGGCGGAACACCGGGGAGCTGTTTTTT.

This chain uses TRBV19 with TRBJ2-5; D gene uncertain. Trimming took off 3 bases at V and 5 bases at J, with 4 bases between the two ends. The length of the CDR3 is 11 residues. Per germline, CDR1 LNHDA and CDR2 SQIVND (reference sequence). Here the CDR3 reads CASSMYETQYF. The CDR3, as DNA: TGTGCCAGTAGTATGTATGAGACCCAGTACTTC.

This clone was recorded a few times. The chain links TRBV1 to TRBJ1-1. TRBV1 is listed as a pseudogene. The CDR3 loop spans 14 amino acids. CDR3 loop: CTSSQDAPGTEAFF. The DNA of the CDR3 is TGCACCAGCAGCCAAGACGCCCCGGGCACTGAAGCTTTCTTT.

V and J are TRBV7-2 and TRBJ2-1; D is unclear. This CDR3 contains 11 residues. V dropped 3 bases and J dropped 6 bases, with 3 bases sitting between them. Germline CDR1 and CDR2: SGHTA and FQGNSA. This CDR3 reads CASSLRNEQFF. CDR3 sequence (DNA): TGTGCCAGCAGCTTGCGCAATGAGCAGTTCTTC.

The rearrangement joins TRBV5-1 to TRBJ1-2; no definite D call. Germline-derived CDR1 and CDR2 are SGHRS and YFSETQ. The CDR3 totals 15 residues. Trimming took off 0 bases at V and 2 bases at J, with 11 bases between the two ends. Here the CDR3 reads CASSLGWETNYGYTF. The CDR3 coding sequence is TGCGCCAGCAGCTTGGGGTGGGAGACAAACTATGGCTACACCTTC.

This chain uses TRBV5-4 with TRBJ1-1; 8 nucleotides match TRBD1. The CDR3 is 14 amino acids. Germline CDR1 and CDR2: SGHNT and YYREEE (reference sequence). V gave up 6 bases and J gave up 7 bases; unmatched junction bases: 11. The CDR3 region is CASTKQQGGGEAFF. The DNA for the CDR3 is TGTGCCAGCACCAAGCAACAGGGGGGGGGTGAAGCTTTCTTT.

V gene TRBV19 combines with J gene TRBJ1-1, with 10 positions matching TRBD1. CDR3 size: 14 residues. After removal of 7 bases from V and 4 bases from J, the junction contained 6 bases not matched to a gene. Germline assignment: CDR1 LNHDA and CDR2 SQIVND (reference sequence). The CDR3 DNA reads as TGTGCCAGTAAGGGACAGGGGTATCTCACTGAAGCTTTCTTT. Translating gives CASKGQGYLTEAFF.

V usage is TRBV7-8 and J usage is TRBJ1-2; D remains unclear. The CDR3 is 15 residues long. Germline CDR1 is SGHVS and CDR2 is FQNEAQ. The V and J ends lost 5 bases and 6 bases respectively, with 19 bases between them. The CDR3 reads CASSPVQPVGDGYTF. DNA for the CDR3: TGTGCCAGCAGCCCAGTACAACCCGTCGGAGATGGCTACACCTTC.

J is TRBJ2-7 and V is TRBV29-1; TRBD2 might be the D (5 bases). V was clipped by 4 bases and J by 0 bases, with 7 bases between them. Germline lookup yields CDR1 SQVTM and CDR2 ANQGSEA. There are 12 residues in the CDR3. The DNA of the CDR3 is TGCAGCGTTGGAGGGCGCTCCTACGAGCAGTACTTC. Amino acids: CSVGGRSYEQYF.

The gene calls are TRBV18 and TRBJ1-1; 7 nucleotides agree with TRBD1. The V gene end was trimmed by 4 bases and the J gene end by 1 base; junction bases not matched to a gene: 6. Per germline, CDR1 KGHSH and CDR2 LQKENI. The CDR3 runs to 15 residues. The CDR3 DNA is TGTGCCAGCTCACTTCAGGGGGTGGAGAACACTGAAGCTTTCTTT. Translating it yields CASSLQGVENTEAFF.

This sequence joins TRBV7-8 and TRBJ1-1, with 7 bases matching TRBD1. Per the germline V gene, CDR1 is SGHVS and CDR2 is FQNEAQ. J gave up 1 base and V 2 bases, and 4 bases lay outside the gene matches. The CDR3 has 15 residues. This chain's CDR3 is CASSLSGTANTEAFF. The CDR3 DNA sequence: TGTGCCAGCAGCTTATCCGGGACAGCGAACACTGAAGCTTTCTTT.

This clone was detected only once. The chain links TRBV4-1 to TRBJ1-2, with 7 nucleotides matching TRBD1. Germline loops: CDR1 MGHRA, CDR2 YSYEKL. This CDR3 is 14 amino acids long. The junction had 10 bases not matched to a gene; V was cut back by 3 bases and J by 9 bases. The CDR3 DNA sequence: TGCGCCAGCAGCCACCCTGGGGGACAGCCGAGCTACACCTTC. This encodes CASSHPGGQPSYTF.

J is TRBJ1-3 and V is TRBV7-9; 9 positions match TRBD1. V was clipped by 5 bases and J by 0 bases; unmatched bases: 5. There are 16 residues in the CDR3. CDR1 SEHNR and CDR2 FQNEAQ come from the germline V gene (reference sequence). CDR3 DNA: TGTGCCAGCAGCCTCGGGACAGGGCTCTCTGGAAACACCATATATTTT. This sequence encodes CASSLGTGLSGNTIYF.

This chain connects TRBV24-1 to TRBJ1-2, with D possibly matching TRBD1 (5 bases). The V end was cut by 3 bases, the J end by 8 bases, with 18 bases between. Germline CDR1 reads KGHDR; CDR2 reads SFDVKD. The CDR3 runs to 15 residues. The CDR3 DNA sequence: TGTGCCACCAGTGATCCCTCGGGGGGACCCTCGGGCTACACCTTC. Residues: CATSDPSGGPSGYTF.

The V call is TRBV6-5, the J call TRBJ1-5; D not resolved. V was pared by 4 bases and J by 5 bases, with 18 bases between. Germline CDR1 is MNHEY and CDR2 is SVGAGI. This CDR3 region has 16 residues. The CDR3 protein is CASSWADLLQDQPQHF. The DNA for the CDR3 is TGTGCCAGCAGTTGGGCAGATCTACTGCAGGATCAGCCCCAGCATTTT.